The 29 T cell receptor beta chains in this list originate from one sample, sequenced in a study of patients and donors after allogeneic stem cell transplantation. TCRdb itself ran the RT-PCR reads through MiXCR, one entry per CDR3 protein. The table shows some 960,000 distinct CDR3 sequences, with approximately 18% occurring only once. Sequenced input: blood, either unsorted or a sorted T cell fraction (not recorded which). Every receptor here comes from a human donor who was either an allogeneic HSCT recipient or a stem cell or donor lymphocyte infusion donor (not recorded which). It is not recorded whose cells these are; they may come from a transplant donor.

The chain links TRBV4-1 to TRBJ1-3, with D perhaps matching TRBD1 (5 bases). Looked up from germline, CDR1 is MGHRA and CDR2 is YSYEKL. The CDR3 covers 16 residues. Trimming removed 3 bases from V and 3 bases from J, with 15 bases in between. The CDR3 coding sequence is TGCGCCAGCAGCCAGCCTGGACTCAGGGATGGAAACACCATATATTTT. It codes for CASSQPGLRDGNTIYF.

This clonotype was seen a handful of times. The rearrangement links TRBV20-1 to TRBJ2-1; 12 bases match TRBD2. V was clipped by 0 bases and J by 9 bases; unmatched bases: 9. This CDR3 has 16 residues. Germline CDR1 and CDR2: DFQATT and SNEGSKA (reference sequence). CDR3 nucleotides: TGCAGTGCTAGAGATAATTTGCTAGCGGGAGGGAGTGAGCAGTTCTTC. This codes for CSARDNLLAGGSEQFF.

The gene calls are TRBV24-1 and TRBJ2-3, with 9 bases identical to TRBD2. CDR3 length: 14 residues. The germline gives CDR1 KGHDR, CDR2 SFDVKD. J was trimmed by 7 bases and V by 3 bases; bases with no gene match: 4. The CDR3, as DNA: TGTGCCACCAGTGATGGGACTAGCCTATATACGCAGTATTTT. Protein product: CATSDGTSLYTQYF.

This clonotype was counted ten times or more. The genes are TRBV10-3 and TRBJ1-4; D call uncertain. Germline-derived CDR1 and CDR2 are ENHRY and SYGVKD. V was cut by 0 bases and J by 8 bases, with 19 bases left in between. The CDR3 consists of 17 residues. In DNA form, the CDR3 reads TGTGCCATCAGTGAGTCGAATATGGCACACCTAAGGGAAAAACTGTTTTTT. Translation: CAISESNMAHLREKLFF.

The V call is TRBV9, the J call TRBJ2-7, with D unresolved. Germline V gene sequence: CDR1 SGDLS, CDR2 YYNGEE. CDR3 length: 14 residues. The ends were cut back, 3 bases at V and 5 bases at J, with 15 bases in the middle. CDR3 sequence reads: CASSEWASEDEQYF. The CDR3 nucleotides read TGTGCCAGCAGCGAATGGGCTAGTGAGGACGAGCAGTACTTC.

The chain carries TRBV20-1 and TRBJ2-1, with D perhaps TRBD2 (5 bases). This CDR3 contains 15 residues. V lost 2 bases and J lost 5, with 16 bases in between. Germline V lookup: CDR1 DFQATT, CDR2 SNEGSKA (reference sequence). CDR3 sequence reads: CSARWKERPDNEQFF. In DNA, the CDR3 is TGCAGTGCTAGATGGAAGGAGCGGCCGGACAATGAGCAGTTCTTC.

This chain uses TRBV7-3 with TRBJ2-5, with a tentative D call TRBD2 (7 bases). This CDR3 comprises 16 residues. Germline loops: CDR1 SGHTA, CDR2 FQGTGA. The V and J ends lost 2 bases and 5 bases respectively, with 18 bases between them. The CDR3 DNA sequence: TGTGCCAGCAGCTTAGAGAAGGTGGGGGGGCGTGAGACCCAGTACTTC. This encodes CASSLEKVGGRETQYF. The entire variable domain, with the rest obtained from reference TRBV7-3 and TRBJ2-5, is as follows: GAGVSQTPSNKVTEKGKYVELRCDPISGHTALYWYRQSLGQGPEFLIYFQGTGAADDSGLPNDRFFAVRPEGSVSTLKIQRTERGDSAVYLCASSLEKVGGRETQYFGPGTRLLVL.

The gene calls are TRBV5-6 and TRBJ2-1; 11 nucleotides match TRBD2. Germline CDR1 is SGHDT and CDR2 is YYEEEE. The ends lost 2 bases at V and 6 bases at J; junction bases unmatched: 4. This CDR3 region has 15 residues. The CDR3 DNA reads as TGTGCCAGCAGCTTACTAGCGGGAGAGAGCAATGAGCAGTTCTTC. This translates into CASSLLAGESNEQFF.

This clonotype was detected a few times. The chain uses TRBV7-9 and TRBJ2-7, with TRBD1 matching over 9 bases. The CDR3 contains 17 residues. V lost 1 base and J lost 4; bases outside the gene matches: 11. Germline V CDR1 and CDR2: SEHNR, FQNEAQ (reference sequence). The CDR3 here is CASSLVAGTGSRYEQYF. The DNA for the CDR3 is TGTGCCAGCAGCTTAGTAGCCGGGACAGGGTCTAGGTACGAGCAGTACTTC.

In its sample, this clonotype was seen once. The genes are TRBV3-1 and TRBJ1-2; D remains ambiguous. Germline CDR1 is LGHDT and CDR2 is YNNKEL (reference sequence). CDR3 length: 13 residues. The V end lost 4 bases, the J end lost 4 bases, and 10 bases lay between the germline ends. The DNA for the CDR3 is TGTGCCAGCAGCCGTATCGTCGGCTATGGCTACACCTTC. This sequence encodes CASSRIVGYGYTF.

The rearrangement links TRBV7-9 to TRBJ2-3; D may be TRBD1 (5 bases). The CDR3 contains 13 residues. In germline, CDR1 is SEHNR, CDR2 FQNEAQ (reference sequence). V lost 4 bases, J lost 4 bases, and 9 bases lay in between. As DNA, the CDR3 is TGTGCCAGCAGCTCCGGACACCCAGATACGCAGTATTTT. Protein: CASSSGHPDTQYF.

This chain links TRBV28 with TRBJ2-3; D is uncertain. CDR1 and CDR2 from the germline V gene are MDHEN and SYDVKM. The CDR3 is made up of 13 amino acids. V dropped 3 bases and J dropped 3 bases, with 7 bases sitting between them. The CDR3 loop is CASSLVQTDTQYF. CDR3 nucleotide sequence: TGTGCCAGCAGTTTGGTCCAGACAGATACGCAGTATTTT.

V and J are TRBV13 and TRBJ2-1, with D unresolved. Trimming cost V 4 bases and J 9 bases, with 13 bases left between them. The CDR3 is 13 amino acids. Germline lookup yields CDR1 PRHDT and CDR2 FYEKMQ (reference sequence). The CDR3 here is CASSSRSGTEQFF. The CDR3 nucleotides read TGTGCCAGCAGCTCTCGCTCTGGTACTGAGCAGTTCTTC.

This clonotype was recorded many times. V and J are TRBV12-3 or TRBV12-4 and TRBJ2-7; D might be TRBD1 or TRBD2, each matching 5 bases. V lost 2 bases and J 3 bases, leaving 17 bases between the germline ends. The CDR3 contains 16 residues. CDR3 region: CASSLRSGPRGYEQYF. The DNA for the CDR3 is TGTGCCAGCAGTTTAAGGTCGGGACCTCGTGGCTACGAGCAGTACTTC.

This clonotype was detected a few times. This chain joins TRBV27 and TRBJ2-3; TRBD1 matches at 9 bases. The CDR3 extends over 15 amino acids. Germline-derived CDR1 and CDR2 are MNHEY and SMNVEV (reference sequence). V gave up 8 bases and J gave up 4 bases; unmatched junction bases: 10. The CDR3 region is CASSRPGQGPDTQYF. CDR3 nucleotides: TGTGCCAGCTCCCGGCCGGGACAGGGCCCAGATACGCAGTATTTT.

This clonotype was seen only a few times. The chain is built from TRBV20-1 and TRBJ1-6; no clear D. Germline V gene lookup returns CDR1 DFQATT and CDR2 SNEGSKA (reference sequence). The germline V and J ends were trimmed by 0 bases and 4 bases, with 13 bases remaining between them. This CDR3 spans 16 amino acids. Here the CDR3 reads CSARDRTTAYNSPLHF. CDR3 bases: TGCAGTGCTAGAGATCGTACGACTGCTTATAATTCACCCCTCCACTTT.

In this sample, this clonotype turned up a few times. This rearrangement joins TRBV7-8 to TRBJ1-2; perhaps TRBD1 as D (5 bases). Germline assignment: CDR1 SGHVS and CDR2 FQNEAQ. Trimming shortened V by 2 bases and J by 3 bases, and 10 bases separated the two germline ends. CDR3 length: 14 residues. The CDR3 region has the DNA TGTGCCAGCAGCTTATACACAGGAGACTATGGCTACACCTTC. It is translated as CASSLYTGDYGYTF.

V and J are TRBV7-3 and TRBJ2-1; perhaps TRBD2 as D (6 bases). This CDR3 has 13 residues. The V and J ends lost 4 bases and 10 bases respectively, with 14 bases between them. Germline V gene lookup returns CDR1 SGHTA and CDR2 FQGTGA. The DNA of the CDR3 is TGTGCCAGCAGCTCGGGACTTCCTGGGGAGCAGTTCTTC. Translated, it gives CASSSGLPGEQFF.

This clonotype has only a few counts. Here the CDR3 DNA reads TGTGCCAGCAGCTTAGAGGAACAGGGTGGCAATCAGCCCCAGCATTTT. Translated, it gives CASSLEEQGGNQPQHF. The chain is built from TRBV7-9 and TRBJ1-5; D may be TRBD1 (6 bases). V was shortened by 1 base and J by 2 bases, with 12 bases between the two germline ends. Germline loops: CDR1 SEHNR, CDR2 FQNEAQ (reference sequence). The CDR3 covers 16 residues.

The J gene is TRBJ2-5, the V gene TRBV12-3 or TRBV12-4; D is possibly TRBD2 (5 bases). This CDR3 contains 13 residues. The V end was cut by 5 bases, the J end by 9 bases, with 16 bases between. CDR3 in amino acids: CASSNPKRTSQYF. In nucleotides, the CDR3 is TGTGCCAGCAGTAACCCCAAAAGGACTTCCCAGTACTTC.

J is TRBJ1-4 and V is TRBV28; D unresolved. CDR3 length: 14 amino acids. With 3 bases removed from V and 6 bases from J, the gap between germline ends came to 11 bases. The germline CDR1 and CDR2 sequences are MDHEN and SYDVKM. CDR3 sequence reads: CASSLAPADEKLFF. Here the CDR3 DNA reads TGTGCCAGCAGTTTGGCCCCGGCGGATGAAAAACTGTTTTTT.

This sequence joins TRBV5-1 and TRBJ1-4, with D tentatively TRBD1 (6 bases). V was cut by 0 bases and J by 8 bases, with 23 bases left in between. Germline V gene sequence: CDR1 SGHRS, CDR2 YFSETQ. CDR3 length: 18 residues. The CDR3 region is CASSLDTPHPSTGEKLFF. DNA for the CDR3: TGCGCCAGCAGCTTGGATACGCCCCACCCATCGACAGGAGAAAAACTGTTTTTT.

The chain links TRBV5-1 to TRBJ2-3, with 8 bases matching TRBD1. Trimming removed 6 bases from V and 2 bases from J; junction bases left unmatched: 17. Germline loops: CDR1 SGHRS, CDR2 YFSETQ. The CDR3 totals 18 residues. The CDR3 DNA follows: TGCGCCAGCACCTTCGACAGGGGTAGTGCGGGACACACAGATACGCAGTATTTT. Encoded protein: CASTFDRGSAGHTDTQYF.

There are a few counts of this clonotype. The chain links TRBV12-3 or TRBV12-4 to TRBJ2-5; the D gene is possibly TRBD2 (5 bases). The CDR3 totals 15 residues. V was pared by 6 bases and J by 1 base, with 15 bases between. CDR3 coding DNA: TGTGCCAGCAGAGGCCAGCGGAATTTCCAAGAGACCCAGTACTTC. Amino acids: CASRGQRNFQETQYF.

In its sample, this clonotype was seen a few times. The chain couples TRBV9 to TRBJ2-3; 7 bases are shared with TRBD2. V was pared by 7 bases and J by 5 bases, with 4 bases of the junction left unmatched. This CDR3 has 12 amino acids. In germline, CDR1 is SGDLS, CDR2 YYNGEE. The CDR3 spells CASGGDEDTQYF. The CDR3 nucleotides are TGTGCCAGCGGGGGGGACGAAGATACGCAGTATTTT.

The gene calls are TRBV10-3 and TRBJ2-1; 11 nucleotides line up with TRBD1. Germline CDR1 and CDR2: ENHRY and SYGVKD. The V gene end was trimmed by 7 bases and the J gene end by 10 bases; junction bases not matched to a gene: 12. There are 15 residues in the CDR3. The CDR3, as DNA: TGTGCCATCAACCCGGACAGGGGGCAATTTGGGGAGCAGTTCTTC. Its protein product is CAINPDRGQFGEQFF.

This clonotype appeared a few times. The chain carries TRBV7-2 and TRBJ1-4; D possibly corresponds to TRBD1 (5 bases). Trimming took 5 bases from V and 8 from J, leaving 18 bases between them. Germline V gene sequence: CDR1 SGHTA, CDR2 FQGNSA. The CDR3 loop spans 15 amino acids. CDR3: CASSGEVRGGEKLFF. The CDR3 DNA follows: TGTGCCAGCAGCGGGGAGGTGAGGGGAGGGGAAAAACTGTTTTTT. The full variable domain, rest sourced from reference TRBV7-2 and TRBJ1-4, is GAGVSQSPSNKVTEKGKDVELRCDPISGHTALYWYRQSLGQGLEFLIYFQGNSAPDKSGLPSDRFSAERTGGSVSTLTIQRTQQEDSAVYLCASSGEVRGGEKLFFGSGTQLSVL.

This clonotype was detected ten times or more. The chain combines TRBV7-2 with TRBJ2-3; TRBD2 matches at 13 bases. Germline trimming cut 5 bases from V and 3 bases from J; bases unmatched to any gene: 5. The CDR3 runs to 16 residues. Germline V gene lookup returns CDR1 SGHTA and CDR2 FQGNSA. CDR3 region: CASSLTSGRGTDTQYF. The CDR3 coding sequence is TGTGCCAGCAGCCTCACTAGCGGGAGGGGGACAGATACGCAGTATTTT.

The chain is built from TRBV5-6 and TRBJ2-7; 8 positions match TRBD1. This CDR3 is 15 amino acids long. Germline V gene sequence: CDR1 SGHDT, CDR2 YYEEEE. The J segment lost 3 bases and the V segment lost 3 bases, leaving 8 bases of the junction unmatched. In DNA, the CDR3 is TGTGCCAGCAGCTCGGCCGGGACAGGCTACTACGAGCAGTACTTC. Translation gives CASSSAGTGYYEQYF.